The T cell receptor beta chain described here comes from a study of CD8 T cells in Susac syndrome. Across the whole study: Among sequenced Susac syndrome patients, 5 or 6 had active disease and roughly eight were in remission. Each patient with Susac syndrome, at the time of blood draw, was therapy-naive, on corticosteroids, or on intravenous immunoglobulin alone.

Patients with Susac syndrome showed fulfilment of recently defined diagnostic criteria for definite or probable disease. With random hexamers, reverse transcription was performed on about 0.45 to 1 ug of RNA. TCRdb processed the immunoSEQ multiplex PCR reads anew with MiXCR; each CDR3 protein has one entry. The sample has 85,000 to 95,000 distinct CDR3 sequences, roughly 94% seen once. The origin of this receptor is a human donor with Susac syndrome. What was sequenced was CD4+ T cells from PBMCs.

As DNA, the CDR3 is TGTGCCAGCGGGGGACAGTCTCAGGGAGAGACCCAGTACTTC. This encodes CASGGQSQGETQYF. The chain combines TRBV28 with TRBJ2-5, with 7 bases matching TRBD1. The germline V gene encodes CDR1 MDHEN and CDR2 SYDVKM. This CDR3 has 14 residues. The trim removed 8 bases at V and 4 bases at J, leaving 10 bases unmatched. Combining the CDR3 with reference TRBV28 and TRBJ2-5 gives the whole variable domain DVKVTQSSRYLVKRTGEKVFLECVQDMDHENMFWYRQDPGLGLRLIYFSYDVKMKEKGDIPEGYSVSREKKERFSLILESASTNQTSMYLCASGGQSQGETQYFGPGTRLLVL.